The sample holds a few counts of the clone carrying this TCR beta chain. Its antigen is currently unknown. The entry originates in a study of cytomegalovirus exposure and HLA in healthy donors. PCR involved 60 Vbeta and 13 Jbeta primers. Using immunoSEQ multiplex PCR, the repertoire was profiled, and TCRdb retains in-frame clones only, with some absent. In the table there are roughly 180,000 clones, roughly 83% of which are singletons. Overall study findings and caveats: Later analysis identified a missense DCLRE1C variant that was linked to TCR beta V- and J-gene trimming. In a later analysis, common viral pathogens appeared linked to several of the most significant clusters.

The length of the CDR3 is 18 residues. The germline gives CDR1 MDHEN, CDR2 SYDVKM. J was trimmed by 0 bases and V by 4 bases; bases with no gene match: 12. The specimen was PBMCs. The V gene is TRBV28, the J gene TRBJ1-5; TRBD1 matches 7 bases. The clonotype was recovered from a boy between 2 and 15 years old in good health and CMV-seronegative. The DNA of the CDR3 is TGTGCCAGCAGTTCATACCGGGACAGCCTGTTTAGCAATCAGCCCCAGCATTTT. This encodes CASSSYRDSLFSNQPQHF.